A selection of T cell receptor beta chains follows, all from one sample in a study of identical twins. Using its own MiXCR run on the 5' RACE reads, TCRdb lists one record per CDR3 protein. Of about 1.7 million distinct CDR3 sequences in the sample, around 33% were seen once. The specimen sequenced was cord blood. The receptors were gathered from a newborn girl in good health. The CDR3 runs from the conserved cysteine through the conserved F or W. The D gene is left open where the match is weak. Clone size is stated in some rows and not others, as once, few, many or a class when expanded.

CDR3 protein,CDR3 DNA,D gene,V gene,clone size,J gene
CASSVAGTIYNEQFF,TGTGCCAGCAGCGTCGCCGGGACTATTTACAATGAGCAGTTCTTC,TRBD2,TRBV9,.,TRBJ2-1
CASSLLDWYEQYF,TGTGCCAGCTCACTCCTGGACTGGTACGAGCAGTACTTC,.,TRBV18,.,TRBJ2-7
CASSYSMSSGGSSYNEQFF,TGTGCCAGCAGTTACTCGATGTCTAGCGGGGGGAGCTCCTACAATGAGCAGTTCTTC,TRBD2,TRBV6-2/TRBV6-3,.,TRBJ2-1
CSAMLAGVPSYNEQFF,TGCAGTGCCATGCTAGCGGGGGTACCATCTTACAATGAGCAGTTCTTC,TRBD2,TRBV20-1,few,TRBJ2-1
CASRRDRGRADTQYF,TGTGCCAGCAGGCGGGACAGGGGGCGAGCAGATACGCAGTATTTT,TRBD1,TRBV12-3/TRBV12-4,.,TRBJ2-3
CSARDRKTIHTDTQYF,TGCAGTGCTAGAGATCGAAAGACTATCCACACAGATACGCAGTATTTT,.,TRBV20-1,.,TRBJ2-3
CASSIRTGITYNEQFF,TGTGCCAGCAGTATCCGGACAGGGATTACCTACAATGAGCAGTTCTTC,TRBD1,TRBV28,.,TRBJ2-1
CASSRGAVSSRYEQYF,TGTGCCAGCAGCCGGGGGGCCGTATCCTCACGATACGAGCAGTACTTC,.,TRBV4-2,many,TRBJ2-7
CASSLDQGTYEQYF,TGTGCCAGCAGCTTAGATCAGGGGACCTACGAGCAGTACTTC,.,TRBV11-2,many,TRBJ2-7
CASSNRVSSYEQYF,TGCGCCAGCAGCAACAGGGTTTCCTCCTACGAGCAGTACTTC,.,TRBV5-1,few,TRBJ2-7
CASSLKGTGRYEQYF,TGTGCCAGCAGCTTAAAGGGGACAGGACGCTACGAGCAGTACTTC,TRBD1,TRBV7-9,.,TRBJ2-7
CASSDRGPQNTEAFF,TGTGCCAGCAGCGACAGGGGTCCCCAGAACACTGAAGCTTTCTTT,TRBD1,TRBV7-6,.,TRBJ1-1
CASSSQTSGGAYTQYF,TGTGCCAGCAGCTCCCAGACTAGCGGGGGGGCATATACGCAGTATTTT,TRBD2,TRBV7-2,few,TRBJ2-3
CASSTDRVGANVLTF,TGCGCCAGCAGTACTGACAGGGTGGGGGCCAACGTCCTGACTTTC,TRBD1,TRBV10-2,few,TRBJ2-6
CASTRSGSNQPQHF,TGTGCCAGCACCAGAAGTGGTAGCAATCAGCCCCAGCATTTT,.,TRBV12-3/TRBV12-4,few,TRBJ1-5
CSALGVYEQYF,TGCAGTGCTCTAGGGGTATACGAGCAGTACTTC,.,TRBV20-1,.,TRBJ2-7
CASSAGWGGYTF,TGTGCCAGCAGTGCGGGATGGGGTGGCTACACCTTC,.,TRBV25-1,.,TRBJ1-2
CASSGTRRYNEQFF,TGTGCCAGCAGCGGGACTAGGCGGTACAATGAGCAGTTCTTC,TRBD2,TRBV28,few,TRBJ2-1
CASSSMADTQYF,TGTGCCAGCAGCTCAATGGCAGATACGCAGTATTTT,.,TRBV7-2,many,TRBJ2-3
CASSKEGGTSGLYEQYF,TGTGCCAGCAGCAAAGAAGGGGGGACTAGCGGGTTGTACGAGCAGTACTTC,.,TRBV21-1,.,TRBJ2-7
CASSLFGTSVINERFF,TGTGCCAGCAGTTTATTTGGGACTAGCGTAATCAATGAGCGGTTCTTC,TRBD2,TRBV28,.,TRBJ2-1
CASSQPGNYEQYF,TGTGCCAGCAGCCAACCCGGGAACTACGAGCAGTACTTC,.,TRBV4-2,few,TRBJ2-7
CASSLDQGRVGYTF,TGCGCCAGCAGCTTGGATCAGGGACGGGTCGGCTACACCTTC,.,TRBV5-1,.,TRBJ1-2
CASREGHYEQYF,TGTGCCAGCAGGGAAGGGCACTACGAGCAGTACTTC,.,TRBV28,.,TRBJ2-7
CASSYLGQGDYGYTF,TGCGCCAGCAGCTACCTCGGGCAAGGGGACTATGGCTACACCTTC,.,TRBV5-1,few,TRBJ1-2
CASTVRGGDQPQHF,TGTGCCAGCACCGTCAGGGGGGGTGATCAGCCCCAGCATTTT,TRBD1,TRBV7-2,few,TRBJ1-5
CASSLASRSDTQYF,TGTGCCAGCAGCTTGGCCTCGAGGTCAGATACGCAGTATTTT,.,TRBV7-2,.,TRBJ2-3
CASSLFRGNEQFF,TGTGCCAGCAGTTTATTTCGGGGAAATGAGCAGTTCTTC,.,TRBV28,many,TRBJ2-1
CASSLSGEAGRDEQYF,TGTGCCAGCAGCTTAAGCGGGGAAGCGGGTAGGGATGAGCAGTACTTC,TRBD2,TRBV13,.,TRBJ2-4
CASSFGGPSYNRNQPQHF,TGTGCCAGCAGTTTCGGGGGGCCCAGCTACAACCGCAATCAGCCCCAGCATTTT,.,TRBV28,few,TRBJ1-5
CASSNAADRRNQPQHF,TGTGCCAGCAGCAACGCAGCAGACAGGAGAAATCAGCCCCAGCATTTT,.,TRBV21-1,few,TRBJ1-5
CASSYIPPRETQYF,TGTGCCAGCAGTTACATACCTCCCAGGGAGACCCAGTACTTC,.,TRBV6-6,.,TRBJ2-5
CASSQGLRQFYEQYF,TGTGCCAGCAGCCAAGGTTTACGACAGTTCTACGAGCAGTACTTC,.,TRBV14,.,TRBJ2-7
CASSLLSGTGQETQYF,TGCGCCAGCAGCTTGTTGTCGGGGACAGGTCAAGAGACCCAGTACTTC,TRBD1,TRBV5-1,.,TRBJ2-5
CASSHYSQGNERYF,TGTGCCAGCAGCCACTATTCACAGGGGAACGAGCGGTACTTC,TRBD1,TRBV5-5,.,TRBJ2-7
CASSRDRVDNDQFF,TGCGCCAGCAGCCGGGACAGGGTCGACAATGACCAGTTCTTC,TRBD1,TRBV5-1,.,TRBJ2-1
CSARDLWDAEAFF,TGCAGTGCTAGAGACTTGTGGGATGCTGAAGCTTTCTTT,.,TRBV20-1,.,TRBJ1-1
CASSPDIGSEKLFF,TGTGCCAGCAGCCCCGACATCGGGTCTGAAAAACTGTTTTTT,.,TRBV28,few,TRBJ1-4
CASSQRGLRDEQYF,TGTGCCAGCAGCCAACGTGGACTTCGGGACGAGCAGTACTTC,.,TRBV7-9,.,TRBJ2-7
CSARTGQNGYTF,TGCAGTGCTAGAACAGGGCAGAATGGCTACACCTTC,.,TRBV20-1,.,TRBJ1-2
CASSQDYAVDTQYF,TGCGCCAGCAGCCAAGATTATGCGGTAGATACGCAGTATTTT,.,TRBV4-1,.,TRBJ2-3
CSAISGGNTEAFF,TGCAGTGCTATTTCGGGGGGAAACACTGAAGCTTTCTTT,.,TRBV20-1,.,TRBJ1-1